Below, 18 T cell receptor beta chains from the same sample are listed, as sequenced in a study of shared clonotypes between healthy human individuals. TCRdb's copy holds only in-frame clones and misses some; the assay was immunoSEQ multiplex PCR. The table lists some 1,900,000 clones, approximately 94% of them singletons. Cells designated naive CD8 were CD45RO-negative and were positively selected for CCR7, with terminally differentiated effector memory CD45RA+ cells excluded. What was sequenced was naive CD8+ T cells sorted from blood. All receptors come from a man between 18 and 29 years old in good health.

This sequence joins TRBV13 and TRBJ1-5; D is perhaps TRBD1 (5 bases). CDR1 and CDR2 from the germline V gene are PRHDT and FYEKMQ (reference sequence). Trimming pared 6 bases from V and 7 bases from J, leaving 10 bases between. This CDR3 is 12 amino acids long. The CDR3 sequence: CASSQGDQPQHF. CDR3 in DNA: TGTGCCAGCAGTCAAGGGGACCAGCCCCAGCATTTT.

The rearrangement links TRBV4-1 to TRBJ2-7, with a tentative D call TRBD2 (6 bases). Deletions cut 3 bases from V and 2 bases from J, with 14 bases between. The CDR3 runs to 15 residues. CDR1 is MGHRA, CDR2 YSYEKL, per germline. CDR3 nucleotide sequence: TGCGCCAGCAGCCAGTTTCACGGGGAGGCCTACGAGCAGTACTTC. Its protein is CASSQFHGEAYEQYF.

This clone was detected only once. Written as DNA, the CDR3 is TGTGCCAGCAGGCAGATTAGCTCCTACGAGCAGTACTTC. Residues: CASRQISSYEQYF. The gene calls are TRBV27 and TRBJ2-7, with D uncertain. Germline V CDR1 and CDR2: MNHEY, SMNVEV (reference sequence). The ends were cut back, 6 bases at V and 0 bases at J, with 9 bases in the middle. This CDR3 contains 13 residues.

Worth noting for this clone: One end of the junction does not line up with germline, which may come from a read error. The V call is TRBV29-1, the J call TRBJ2-7; 9 bases align to TRBD1. CDR1 and CDR2 (germline): SQVTM, ANQGSEA. This CDR3 is 13 amino acids long. The CDR3 loop is CSVEGQGSFEQYF. DNA of the CDR3: TGCAGCGTTGAGGGACAGGGTTCCTTCGAGCAGTACTTC.

J is TRBJ2-7 and V is TRBV2, with a tentative D call TRBD1 (6 bases). Germline loops: CDR1 SNHLY, CDR2 FYNNEI. The length of the CDR3 is 14 residues. Trimming took off 6 bases at V and 0 bases at J, with 12 bases between the two ends. Here the CDR3 reads CASRPQTGSYEQYF. Written as DNA, the CDR3 is TGTGCCAGCAGACCGCAGACAGGCTCCTACGAGCAGTACTTC.

The rearrangement uses TRBV5-4 and TRBJ2-3; a possible D gene is TRBD2 (6 bases). Germline values: CDR1 SGHNT, CDR2 YYREEE (reference sequence). The CDR3 spans 16 residues. V lost 4 bases, J lost 2 bases, and 17 bases lay in between. CDR3 sequence reads: CASSLVRGLSTDTQYF. The CDR3 region has the DNA TGTGCCAGCAGCCTGGTTCGGGGACTTTCCACAGATACGCAGTATTTT. Filled out from reference TRBV5-4 and TRBJ2-3, the complete variable domain reads ETGVTQSPTHLIKTRGQQVTLRCSSQSGHNTVSWYQQALGQGPQFIFQYYREEENGRGNFPPRFSGLQFPNYSSELNVNALELDDSALYLCASSLVRGLSTDTQYFGPGTRLTVL.

V and J are TRBV28 and TRBJ2-5, with TRBD1 identical over 8 bases. This CDR3 region has 17 residues. Germline CDR1 is MDHEN and CDR2 is SYDVKM. V lost 3 bases to trimming and J lost 2 bases; unmatched junction nucleotides: 11. The DNA of the CDR3 is TGTGCCAGCAGTTTCCCTATTATACAGGGGGGTCAAGAGACCCAGTACTTC. The encoded protein is CASSFPIIQGGQETQYF. The full variable domain, rest sourced from reference TRBV28 and TRBJ2-5, is DVKVTQSSRYLVKRTGEKVFLECVQDMDHENMFWYRQDPGLGLRLIYFSYDVKMKEKGDIPEGYSVSREKKERFSLILESASTNQTSMYLCASSFPIIQGGQETQYFGPGTRLLVL.

This clone appeared once. This chain connects TRBV30 to TRBJ1-2; D unclear. The CDR3 runs to 10 residues. CDR1 and CDR2 from the germline V gene are GTSNPN and SVGIG (reference sequence). The CDR3 region is CAFYSSGYTF. The CDR3 DNA reads TGTGCTTTCTACAGTAGTGGCTACACCTTC.

The CDR3 coding sequence is TGTGCCAGCAGTTTCGGGCTTTCCTATGGCTACACCTTC. Translating it yields CASSFGLSYGYTF. The chain links TRBV27 to TRBJ1-2; D is unclear. Germline CDR1 is MNHEY and CDR2 is SMNVEV (reference sequence). Between the trimmed V and J ends, which lost 3 bases and 4 bases, there was a span of 9 bases. The CDR3 contains 13 residues.

This clone was counted once. The chain joins TRBV10-3 to TRBJ2-3; TRBD1 might be the D (6 bases). The V gene lost 6 bases and the J gene lost 2 bases, with 12 bases spanning the gap. CDR1 is ENHRY, CDR2 SYGVKD, per germline. CDR3 length: 14 amino acids. CDR3 in DNA: TGTGCCATCAGCCGACAGGAAGACACAGATACGCAGTATTTT. Its protein is CAISRQEDTDTQYF.

The chain employs TRBV19 and TRBJ1-2; D not resolved. CDR3 size: 13 residues. The germline V gene has CDR1 LNHDA and CDR2 SQIVND (reference sequence). V lost 5 bases to trimming and J lost 6 bases, with 13 bases between them. The CDR3 region has the DNA TGTGCCAGTAGTGTTTGGGGTACGGATGGCTACACCTTC. It is translated as CASSVWGTDGYTF.

Regarding this clone: The same CDR3 can be traced to other DNA sequences in this sample. V and J are TRBV4-1 and TRBJ2-1; the D call may be TRBD1 or TRBD2 (5 bases each). The V and J ends lost 0 bases and 4 bases respectively, with 10 bases between them. Germline V CDR1 and CDR2: MGHRA, YSYEKL. This CDR3 region has 15 residues. CDR3 nucleotide sequence: TGCGCCAGCAGCCAAGATCCGGGGCTGTACAATGAGCAGTTCTTC. This encodes CASSQDPGLYNEQFF.

The rearrangement joins TRBV28 to TRBJ1-1; D gene uncertain. CDR1 is MDHEN, CDR2 SYDVKM, per germline. Trimming pared 1 base from V and 4 bases from J, leaving 10 bases between. CDR3 length: 14 amino acids. CDR3 in DNA: TGTGCCAGCAGTTTATTCCCGGGTAGCACTGAAGCTTTCTTT. Its protein is CASSLFPGSTEAFF.

This sequence joins TRBV6-6 and TRBJ2-5; D call uncertain. Per germline, CDR1 MNHNY and CDR2 SVGAGI (reference sequence). The CDR3 totals 15 residues. Trimming stripped 8 bases from V and 3 bases from J, with 19 bases between. In DNA form, the CDR3 reads TGTGCCAGCGGCATCCCCCCATTTGGTGAAGAGACCCAGTACTTC. It translates to CASGIPPFGEETQYF.

This chain connects TRBV10-3 to TRBJ1-5, with D hard to call. The CDR3 is made up of 13 amino acids. In germline, CDR1 is ENHRY, CDR2 SYGVKD. V lost 6 bases, J lost 3 bases, and 9 bases lay in between. For the CDR3, the DNA is TGTGCCATCAGGCCAGACTCCAATCAGCCCCAGCATTTT. Encoded protein: CAIRPDSNQPQHF.

On this clone itself: Other nucleotide sequences from this sample produce the same CDR3. The chain combines TRBV5-1 with TRBJ2-7; D may be TRBD1 (5 bases). CDR3 length: 13 amino acids. Germline-derived CDR1 and CDR2 are SGHRS and YFSETQ. Trimming removed 0 bases from V and 5 bases from J, with 9 bases in between. The CDR3 loop reads CASSLEGVDEQYF. As DNA, the CDR3 is TGCGCCAGCAGCTTGGAAGGGGTTGACGAGCAGTACTTC.

The rearrangement joins TRBV7-2 to TRBJ1-2, with 10 bases fitting TRBD1. The CDR3 spans 16 residues. J gave up 4 bases and V 1 base, and 6 bases lay outside the gene matches. The germline V gene has CDR1 SGHTA and CDR2 FQGNSA. The CDR3, as DNA: TGTGCCAGCAGCTTAGAACTAGGACAGGGGGTCTATGGCTACACCTTC. This sequence encodes CASSLELGQGVYGYTF.

The chain carries TRBV14 and TRBJ2-3; D may correspond to TRBD1 or TRBD2 (5 bases each). This CDR3 is 15 amino acids long. V was shortened by 5 bases and J by 0 bases, with 12 bases between the two germline ends. From germline, CDR1 is SGHDN and CDR2 FVKESK. DNA of the CDR3: TGTGCCAGCAGCTATTCCCGGGACAGCACAGATACGCAGTATTTT. Translating gives CASSYSRDSTDTQYF.